This record covers a single T cell receptor beta chain. Template material for TCR beta VDJ and CDR3 profiling consisted of genomic DNA. Each CDR3 protein is one row after TCRdb ran MiXCR on the reads. The sample records around 170,000 distinct CDR3 sequences, roughly half being singletons. The data belong to a study of CD8+CD57+ T cells in acquired aplastic anemia. The CDR3 loop spans 13 amino acids. The V and J ends lost 5 bases and 5 bases respectively, with 12 bases between them. The germline V gene encodes CDR1 SGHVS and CDR2 FQNEAQ. Previously, flow cytometry had revealed CD8+CD57+ cell expansion in the patients chosen for sequencing.

This receptor was identified in a human donor with aplastic anemia. The specimen sequenced was sorted CD4+, CD8+, or CD8+CD57+ T cells (not recorded which) from PBMCs. The chain combines TRBV7-8 with TRBJ1-2; unclear D gene. The chain's CDR3 is CASSHGRLYGYTF. The CDR3 region has the DNA TGTGCCAGCAGCCATGGCAGGCTGTATGGCTACACCTTC. The whole variable domain, remainder taken from reference TRBV7-8 and TRBJ1-2, is GAGVSQSPRYKVAKRGQDVALRCDPISGHVSLFWYQQALGQGPEFLTYFQNEAQLDKSGLPSDRFFAERPEGSVSTLKIQRTQQEDSAVYLCASSHGRLYGYTFGSGTRLTVV.